Listed below are T cell receptor beta chains from one sample, sequenced in a study of T-cell reconstitution after alpha-beta-depleted transplantation in children. MiXCR was run by TCRdb on the PCR reads, yielding one entry per CDR3 protein. The sample lists approximately 420,000 distinct CDR3 sequences; approximately 10% were seen once. The material was PBMCs from the stem cell graft donor, obtained from the stem cell graft. Every receptor here comes from a human donor who donated a stem cell graft to a child with acute myeloid leukemia. Each CDR3 is given with its conserved first and last residue. A D gene is named only where the DNA matches it firmly. The size of a clone is reported for some rows only, either as once, few or many, or as a class for expanded clones.

clone_size: few; j_call: TRBJ2-2; v_call: TRBV6-2/TRBV6-3; d_call: NA; cdr3_aa: CASSPRGLINTGELFF; cdr3_nt: TGTGCCAGCAGTCCCCGGGGACTGATAAACACCGGGGAGCTGTTTTTT
clone_size: many; j_call: TRBJ1-3; v_call: TRBV18; d_call: NA; cdr3_aa: CASSATPGTAGNTIYF; cdr3_nt: TGTGCCAGCTCAGCGACGCCTGGGACGGCTGGAAACACCATATATTTT
clone_size: NA; j_call: TRBJ2-4; v_call: TRBV5-1; d_call: NA; cdr3_aa: CASSLVGGQWNSDIQYF; cdr3_nt: TGCGCCAGCAGCTTGGTTGGCGGACAGTGGAACAGTGACATTCAGTACTTC
clone_size: NA; j_call: TRBJ2-7; v_call: TRBV19; d_call: TRBD2; cdr3_aa: CASTLRGVHSYEQYF; cdr3_nt: TGTGCCAGTACCCTCCGGGGGGTCCACTCCTACGAGCAGTACTTC
clone_size: many; j_call: TRBJ1-1; v_call: TRBV20-1; d_call: TRBD1; cdr3_aa: CSAAQGVMAFF; cdr3_nt: TGCAGTGCTGCACAGGGGGTGATGGCTTTCTTT
clone_size: many; j_call: TRBJ1-6; v_call: TRBV5-1; d_call: NA; cdr3_aa: CASSSSGTYNSPLHF; cdr3_nt: TGCGCCAGCAGCTCCTCGGGAACCTATAATTCACCCCTCCACTTT
clone_size: few; j_call: TRBJ1-5; v_call: TRBV15; d_call: NA; cdr3_aa: CATSRDDKGHSNQPQHF; cdr3_nt: TGTGCCACCAGCAGAGATGATAAGGGTCATAGCAATCAGCCCCAGCATTTT
clone_size: few; j_call: TRBJ2-7; v_call: TRBV20-1; d_call: TRBD2; cdr3_aa: CSAPREGFYEQYF; cdr3_nt: TGCAGTGCTCCGCGGGAGGGCTTCTACGAGCAGTACTTC
clone_size: NA; j_call: TRBJ2-3; v_call: TRBV2; d_call: NA; cdr3_aa: CASSEWGEQTTQYF; cdr3_nt: TGTGCCAGCAGTGAATGGGGCGAGCAAACTACGCAGTATTTT
clone_size: few; j_call: TRBJ2-3; v_call: TRBV11-2; d_call: NA; cdr3_aa: CASSLGALGGPTDTQYF; cdr3_nt: TGTGCCAGCAGCTTAGGAGCGTTGGGAGGACCCACAGATACGCAGTATTTT
clone_size: few; j_call: TRBJ2-3; v_call: TRBV4-1; d_call: NA; cdr3_aa: CASSHFTDTQYF; cdr3_nt: TGCGCCAGCAGTCACTTCACAGATACGCAGTATTTT
clone_size: NA; j_call: TRBJ2-5; v_call: TRBV12-3/TRBV12-4; d_call: NA; cdr3_aa: CASSPPGWQETQYF; cdr3_nt: TGTGCCAGCAGCCCGCCGGGGTGGCAAGAGACCCAGTACTTC
clone_size: few; j_call: TRBJ1-3; v_call: TRBV20-1; d_call: NA; cdr3_aa: CSATGTGNSGNTIYF; cdr3_nt: TGCAGTGCCACCGGGACGGGTAACTCTGGAAACACCATATATTTT
clone_size: once; j_call: TRBJ2-1; v_call: TRBV2; d_call: NA; cdr3_aa: CASSQTTGSPHEQFF; cdr3_nt: TGTGCCAGCAGCCAAACTACCGGGAGTCCCCATGAGCAGTTCTTC
clone_size: few; j_call: TRBJ2-3; v_call: TRBV7-9; d_call: NA; cdr3_aa: CASSLAADTDTQYF; cdr3_nt: TGTGCCAGCAGCTTAGCGGCAGACACAGATACGCAGTATTTT
clone_size: NA; j_call: TRBJ2-2; v_call: TRBV27; d_call: TRBD1; cdr3_aa: CASSTGTAVGELFF; cdr3_nt: TGTGCCAGCAGTACTGGGACAGCAGTCGGGGAGCTGTTTTTT
clone_size: many; j_call: TRBJ2-2; v_call: TRBV27; d_call: NA; cdr3_aa: CASSFSGTVSFVTGELFF; cdr3_nt: TGTGCCAGCAGTTTCTCCGGGACGGTTTCATTCGTTACCGGGGAGCTGTTTTTT
clone_size: NA; j_call: TRBJ2-1; v_call: TRBV29-1; d_call: NA; cdr3_aa: CSVEGVEDHWNEQFF; cdr3_nt: TGCAGCGTTGAAGGTGTAGAGGACCACTGGAATGAGCAGTTCTTC
clone_size: NA; j_call: TRBJ1-5; v_call: TRBV5-1; d_call: NA; cdr3_aa: CASSLDSGAQPQHF; cdr3_nt: TGCGCCAGCAGCTTGGATTCGGGGGCCCAGCCCCAGCATTTT
clone_size: NA; j_call: TRBJ1-5; v_call: TRBV6-5; d_call: TRBD1; cdr3_aa: CASSYPPQGTDQPQHF; cdr3_nt: TGTGCCAGCAGTTATCCCCCACAGGGGACAGATCAGCCCCAGCATTTT
clone_size: few; j_call: TRBJ2-5; v_call: TRBV20-1; d_call: TRBD2; cdr3_aa: CSARPTSGGWAQYF; cdr3_nt: TGCAGTGCTAGACCGACTAGCGGGGGTTGGGCCCAGTACTTC
clone_size: few; j_call: TRBJ1-1; v_call: TRBV25-1; d_call: NA; cdr3_aa: CASSDNLGHGGTEAFF; cdr3_nt: TGTGCCAGCAGTGATAATTTAGGGCACGGCGGGACTGAAGCTTTCTTT
clone_size: many; j_call: TRBJ2-3; v_call: TRBV5-1; d_call: NA; cdr3_aa: CASSPGQRTDTQYF; cdr3_nt: TGCGCCAGCAGCCCTGGACAGCGCACAGATACGCAGTATTTT
clone_size: NA; j_call: TRBJ1-5; v_call: TRBV7-2; d_call: NA; cdr3_aa: CASSLERLNQPQHF; cdr3_nt: TGTGCCAGCAGCTTGGAGCGGCTCAATCAGCCCCAGCATTTT
clone_size: few; j_call: TRBJ2-3; v_call: TRBV10-3; d_call: TRBD1; cdr3_aa: CAIRTGSTDTQYF; cdr3_nt: TGTGCCATCCGGACAGGGAGCACAGATACGCAGTATTTT